This T cell receptor (beta chain) was documented in a study of PD-1 blockade in classical Hodgkin lymphoma. Whole-study findings and limits: Differences between repertoires have undefined causes, possibly disease activity or prior therapy.

Method: immunoSEQ multiplex PCR; TCRdb's copy keeps in-frame clones and lacks some. The sample includes some 93,000 clones, 85% to 90% of them seen just once. This CDR3 comprises 16 residues. In germline, CDR1 is SGHNT, CDR2 YENEEA. V trimming: 5 bases; J trimming: 0 bases; junction bases outside the gene matches: 7. In every patient, relapse followed autologous stem cell transplantation, while exposure to brentuximab vedotin differed. Details on this clone: Its antigen is unidentified.

The origin of this receptor is a human donor with classical Hodgkin lymphoma. This chain links TRBV11-3 with TRBJ2-1; 7 bases fit TRBD1. The sample here was peripheral blood mononuclear cells (PBMCs), taken before the second cycle of nivolumab. The DNA for the CDR3 is TGTGCCAGCAGCGCCGGGACAGATAGCTCCTACAATGAGCAGTTCTTC. Translated: CASSAGTDSSYNEQFF. Combining the CDR3 with reference TRBV11-3 and TRBJ2-1 gives the whole variable domain EAGVVQSPRYKIIEKKQPVAFWCNPISGHNTLYWYLQNLGQGPELLIRYENEEAVDDSQLPKDRFSAERLKGVDSTLKIQPAELGDSAVYLCASSAGTDSSYNEQFFGPGTRLTVL.